This T cell receptor beta chain was recorded in a study of beta chain features in type 1 diabetes. On the study more broadly: Sorted cells, some 98,000,000 in number, were examined across all samples. Study-level results: TCRB CDR3s from Type 1 diabetes patients were moderately but significantly shorter in all four CD4+ subsets.

Every bit of the isolated RNA underwent reverse transcription, so sequencing read expressed TCRB transcripts. Here immunoSEQ multiplex PCR was the method, and the copy in TCRdb shows in-frame clones only, minus some. The table records some 150,000 clones, about 13% of them present only once. Comment on this clone: No antigen is known for it. One junction end disagrees with the germline gene, perhaps due to a read error.

The TCR sequence derives from a man between 18 and 29 years old with type 1 diabetes. The sequencing input was central memory CD4+ T cells from blood.

The CDR3 reads CASSSLPRTSGEGEQFF. The DNA for the CDR3 is TGTGCTAGCAGCTCACTACCTCGGACTAGCGGGGAAGGGGAGCAGTTCTTC. The rearrangement joins TRBV7-7 to TRBJ2-1; 12 bases match TRBD2. This CDR3 comprises 17 residues. Germline V gene sequence: CDR1 SSHAT, CDR2 FNYEAQ (reference sequence).